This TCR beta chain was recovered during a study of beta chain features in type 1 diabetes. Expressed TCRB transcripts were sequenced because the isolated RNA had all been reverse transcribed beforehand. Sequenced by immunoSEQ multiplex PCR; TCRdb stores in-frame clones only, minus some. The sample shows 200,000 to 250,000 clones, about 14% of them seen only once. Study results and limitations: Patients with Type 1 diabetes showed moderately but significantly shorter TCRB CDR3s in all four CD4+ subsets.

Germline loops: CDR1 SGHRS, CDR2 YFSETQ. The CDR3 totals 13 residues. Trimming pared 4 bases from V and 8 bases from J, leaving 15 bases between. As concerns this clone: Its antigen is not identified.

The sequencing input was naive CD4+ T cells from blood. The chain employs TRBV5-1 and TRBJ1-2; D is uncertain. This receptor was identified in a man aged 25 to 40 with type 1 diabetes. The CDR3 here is CASSGEGLQGYTF. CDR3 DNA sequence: TGCGCCAGCAGCGGGGAGGGCCTTCAAGGCTACACCTTC.